These T cell receptor beta chains were read from a single sample in a study of blood T cells in healthy people across ages. Via MiXCR, TCRdb re-called the 5' RACE reads, giving one row per CDR3 protein. This repertoire shows over a million distinct CDR3 sequences, roughly 43% found once; its top ten account for about 4.1%. The sample taken for sequencing was blood. The receptors derive from a woman younger than 35 in good health. Each CDR3 is given with its conserved first and last residue. D genes are given only for firm matches. Some rows have no size entry. The others give once, few or many, or a class for an expanded clone.

clone_size	v_call	j_call	d_call	cdr3_aa	cdr3_nt
few	TRBV4-3	TRBJ2-7	NA	CASSQKSGSYEQYF	TGCGCCAGCAGCCAAAAGAGTGGCAGTTACGAGCAGTACTTC
NA	TRBV15	TRBJ2-7	TRBD2	CATSYLAEFSYNEQYF	TGTGCCACCAGCTATCTAGCGGAATTCTCCTACAATGAGCAGTACTTC
few	TRBV7-9	TRBJ1-2	TRBD1	CASSRKDRGLQYGYTF	TGTGCCAGCAGCAGAAAGGACAGGGGGCTACAGTATGGCTACACCTTC
few	TRBV6-2/TRBV6-3	TRBJ1-5	NA	CASSSIRSPQPQHF	TGTGCCAGCAGTTCAATTCGGAGCCCTCAGCCCCAGCATTTT
NA	TRBV3-1	TRBJ2-7	NA	CASSLRDFSYNEQYF	TGTGCCAGCAGCCTCCGGGACTTCTCCTACAATGAGCAGTACTTC
NA	TRBV11-2	TRBJ2-7	NA	CASSLGGTTYNEQYF	TGTGCCAGCAGCTTAGGGGGGACGACCTACAATGAGCAGTACTTC
many	TRBV7-2	TRBJ2-2	NA	CASSLASNTGELFF	TGTGCCAGCAGCTTAGCATCGAACACCGGGGAGCTGTTTTTT
once	TRBV29-1	TRBJ1-1	TRBD1	CSVEVRGQGNTEAFF	TGCAGCGTTGAAGTCCGGGGACAGGGTAACACTGAAGCTTTCTTT
few	TRBV5-1	TRBJ2-5	NA	CASSDPARLRTQYF	TGTGCCAGCAGCGACCCGGCACGGCTCCGCACCCAGTACTTC
once	TRBV6-5	TRBJ2-5	TRBD2	CASSYSGLAVSRETQYF	TGTGCCAGCAGTTACTCAGGACTAGCGGTATCGCGGGAGACCCAGTACTTC
NA	TRBV28	TRBJ2-1	NA	CASSLRLASHEQFF	TGTGCCAGCAGTTTAAGGCTAGCGAGTCATGAGCAGTTCTTC